This T cell receptor beta chain was captured by sequencing in a study of blood T cell repertoires in COVID-19 (dated by TCRdb to 2019 to 2021). As for the study more broadly: Samples covering the acute and convalescent phases of COVID-19 were provided by collaborators in the United States, Italy and Spain. The material from the prospective study consisted of cDNA or gDNA derived from T cells, B-cell-depleted T cells, or PBMCs. Deeply sampled blood TCRbeta repertoires from subjects exposed to, actively infected with, or recovered from COVID-19 were included in the dataset. The repertoires were made available in a free public database intended to serve as a resource for research on the immune response to SARS-CoV-2. The samples were drawn from two sources: the first 160 participants of the ongoing ImmuneRACE study, and 950 to 1,500 subjects contributed by 6 global collaborators. A de-identified subject ID, COVID-19 status, age in years and sex were almost always included in the sample metadata. Where HLA class I and class II types were available, the types were taken from metadata supplied by the sample provider, not from assay-based typing.

General findings and caveats noted by the study authors: The quantity of clinical and demographic metadata differed by source and by participant and was supplied without curation.

This clone was found once. Which antigen it targets is not known. The record has no base qualities; no much larger clone is one base away. From its cysteine to its phenylalanine, the CDR3 spans 14 amino acids. The kept DNA is CDR3 alone, 42 bases in frame from the first base. The V end gives up 6 bases and the J end 7 bases, leaving 9 bases in the junction not matched to a gene. CDR1 and CDR2, looked up from the germline V gene, are MNHEY and SVGAGI. Collaborating institutions collected whole blood in K2EDTA tubes following their own protocols. Collaborator samples were shipped for TCRbeta analysis as frozen whole blood, isolated PBMCs, or DNA extracted from either sample type. TCRbeta CDR3 regions were amplified from genomic DNA using the immunoSEQ Assay, a bias-controlled multiplex PCR. The source study handled its data this way. Within the assay, amplification of reference gene primers was used to estimate how many nucleated cells each sample contained. Sequence reads were collapsed and filtered to measure the absolute abundance of every unique TCRbeta CDR3 rearrangement. For each sample, productive Simpson clonality was calculated as the square root of Simpson's diversity index over productive rearrangements. TCRdb took over this immuneACCESS table, retaining in-frame rearrangements with V and J assigned. Such tables are incomplete; in checked studies, under half of the missing clones stem from an unresolved V gene, and the remainder is unexplained. That table furnishes V, J and clone size, whereas the DNA furnished D and trimming. The sample data list 270,000 or so clones, and 82% of these were observed just once. The ten largest clones represent about 3% of the sample.

Here the chain combines TRBV6-5 and TRBJ1-5; 7 middle bases align to TRBD1. The clonotype was recovered from a woman under 30 with acute or convalescent COVID-19. The specimen sequenced was peripheral blood. The CDR3 is CASSRTGDGQPQHF. Read as DNA, the sequence is TGTGCCAGCAGCCGAACAGGGGACGGGCAGCCCCAGCATTTT.